This T cell receptor (beta chain) was sequenced in a study of blood T cell repertoires in COVID-19. The overall study: Specimens from acute and convalescent COVID-19 originated in the United States, Italy and Spain.

The CDR3 sequence is 15 residues long. V lost 1 base and J lost 6; bases outside the gene matches: 5. CDR1 LGHNA and CDR2 YSLEER come from the germline V gene. In the study's own analysis: Amplification from reference gene primers served as the basis for estimated nucleated cell counts. Profiling relied on immunoSEQ multiplex PCR, and the TCRdb table lists in-frame clones only, not all of them. The V and J calls and clone size were taken over from that table, and D and trimming were inferred from the DNA. This sample yields approximately 86,000 clones, of which 75% to 90% are seen a single time; 10% belongs to the top ten.

The chain uses TRBV4-3 and TRBJ2-3; 9 bases agree with TRBD2. This TCR was sampled from a woman between 65 and 79 years old with acute or convalescent COVID-19. Sequencing used peripheral blood. The CDR3 loop is CASSQGLAGTDTQYF. For the CDR3, the DNA is TGCGCCAGCAGCCAAGGGCTAGCGGGGACCGATACGCAGTATTTT.